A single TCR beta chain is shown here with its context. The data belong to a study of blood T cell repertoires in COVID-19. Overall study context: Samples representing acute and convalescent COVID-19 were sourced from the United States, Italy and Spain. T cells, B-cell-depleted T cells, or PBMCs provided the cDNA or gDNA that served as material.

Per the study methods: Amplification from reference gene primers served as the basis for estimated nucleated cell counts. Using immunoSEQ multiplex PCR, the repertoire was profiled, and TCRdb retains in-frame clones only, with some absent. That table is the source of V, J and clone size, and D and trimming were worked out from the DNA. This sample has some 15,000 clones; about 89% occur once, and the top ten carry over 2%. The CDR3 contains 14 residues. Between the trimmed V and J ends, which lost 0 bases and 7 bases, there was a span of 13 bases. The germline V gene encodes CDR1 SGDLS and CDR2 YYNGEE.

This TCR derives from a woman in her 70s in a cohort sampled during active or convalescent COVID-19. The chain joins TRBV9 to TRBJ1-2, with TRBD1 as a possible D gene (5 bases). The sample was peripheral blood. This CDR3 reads CASSVVQEGRGYTF. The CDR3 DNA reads TGTGCCAGCAGCGTAGTACAGGAAGGACGTGGCTACACCTTC.